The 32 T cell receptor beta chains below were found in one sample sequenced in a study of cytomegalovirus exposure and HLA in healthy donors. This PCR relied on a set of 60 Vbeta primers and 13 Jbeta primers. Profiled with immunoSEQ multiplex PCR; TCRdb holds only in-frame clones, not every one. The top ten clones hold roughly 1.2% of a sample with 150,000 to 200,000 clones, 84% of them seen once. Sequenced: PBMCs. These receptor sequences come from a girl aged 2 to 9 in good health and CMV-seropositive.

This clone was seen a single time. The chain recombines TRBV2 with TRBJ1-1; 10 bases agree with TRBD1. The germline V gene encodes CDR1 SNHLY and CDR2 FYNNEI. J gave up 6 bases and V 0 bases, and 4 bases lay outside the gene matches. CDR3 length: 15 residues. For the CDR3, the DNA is TGTGCCAGCAGTGAAGCACGGACAGGGGGGGCTGAAGCTTTCTTT. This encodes CASSEARTGGAEAFF.

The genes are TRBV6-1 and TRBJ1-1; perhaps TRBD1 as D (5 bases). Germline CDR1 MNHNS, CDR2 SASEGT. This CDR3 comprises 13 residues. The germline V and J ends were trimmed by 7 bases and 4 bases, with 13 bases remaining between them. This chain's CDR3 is CASTAQGVTEAFF. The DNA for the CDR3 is TGTGCCAGCACCGCTCAGGGTGTCACTGAAGCTTTCTTT.

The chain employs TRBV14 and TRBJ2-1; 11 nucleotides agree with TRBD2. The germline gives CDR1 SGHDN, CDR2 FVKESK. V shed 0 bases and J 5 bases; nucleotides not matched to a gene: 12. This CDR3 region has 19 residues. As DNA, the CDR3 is TGTGCCAGCAGCCAAGATGCGAGGCTACCGGGACTAGCGGACAATGAGCAGTTCTTC. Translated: CASSQDARLPGLADNEQFF.

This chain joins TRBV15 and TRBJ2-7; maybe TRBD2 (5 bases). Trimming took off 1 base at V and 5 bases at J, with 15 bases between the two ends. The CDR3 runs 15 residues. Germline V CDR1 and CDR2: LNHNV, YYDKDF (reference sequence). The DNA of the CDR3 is TGTGCCACCAGCAGAGTCCGGGGAGAGAAAGACGAGCAGTACTTC. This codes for CATSRVRGEKDEQYF.

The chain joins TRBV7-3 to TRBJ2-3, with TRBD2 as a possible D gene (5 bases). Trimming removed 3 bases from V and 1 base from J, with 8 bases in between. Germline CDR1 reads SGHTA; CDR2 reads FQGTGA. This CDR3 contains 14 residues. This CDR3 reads CASSFSEGTDTQYF. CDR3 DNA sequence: TGTGCCAGCAGCTTTTCGGAGGGCACAGATACGCAGTATTTT.

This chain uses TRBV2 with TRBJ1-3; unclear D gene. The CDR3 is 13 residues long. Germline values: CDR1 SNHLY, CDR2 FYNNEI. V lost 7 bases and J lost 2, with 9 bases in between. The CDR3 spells CASTTETGNTIYF. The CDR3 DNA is TGTGCCAGCACGACTGAGACTGGAAACACCATATATTTT.

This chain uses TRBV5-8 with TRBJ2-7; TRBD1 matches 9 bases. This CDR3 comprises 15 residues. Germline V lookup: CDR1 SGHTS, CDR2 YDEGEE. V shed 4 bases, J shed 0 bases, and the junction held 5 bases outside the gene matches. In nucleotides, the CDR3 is TGTGCCAGCAGCGGAGGGACAGGGCTCTCCTACGAGCAGTACTTC. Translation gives CASSGGTGLSYEQYF.

The CDR3 DNA follows: TGCAGCGCGGGAACGTGGGGCACTGAAGCTTTCTTT. Translation gives CSAGTWGTEAFF. The chain couples TRBV29-1 to TRBJ1-1; no reliable D call. V was pared by 7 bases and J by 4 bases, with 13 bases between. CDR1 is SQVTM and CDR2 is ANQGSEA in the germline V gene. This CDR3 comprises 12 residues.

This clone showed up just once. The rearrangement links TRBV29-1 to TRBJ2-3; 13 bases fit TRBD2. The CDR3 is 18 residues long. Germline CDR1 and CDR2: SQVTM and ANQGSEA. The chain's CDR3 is CVCPPRGLAGEFGGTQYF. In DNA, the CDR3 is TGCGTATGCCCGCCCAGAGGACTAGCGGGGGAATTTGGTGGTACGCAGTATTTT.

The CDR3 loop reads CASSVAGVYNEQFF. In DNA form, the CDR3 reads TGTGCCAGCAGCGTAGCGGGAGTCTACAATGAGCAGTTCTTC. The gene calls are TRBV9 and TRBJ2-1, with a weak D call TRBD2 (6 bases). Trimming took 0 bases from V and 3 from J, leaving 7 bases between them. CDR1 and CDR2 (germline): SGDLS, YYNGEE. The CDR3 has 14 amino acids.

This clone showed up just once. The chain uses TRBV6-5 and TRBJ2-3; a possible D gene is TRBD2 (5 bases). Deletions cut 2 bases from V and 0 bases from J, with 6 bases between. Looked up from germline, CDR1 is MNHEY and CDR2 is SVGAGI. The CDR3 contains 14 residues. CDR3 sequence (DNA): TGTGCCAGCAGTTACCGAGGGAGCACAGATACGCAGTATTTT. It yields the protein CASSYRGSTDTQYF.

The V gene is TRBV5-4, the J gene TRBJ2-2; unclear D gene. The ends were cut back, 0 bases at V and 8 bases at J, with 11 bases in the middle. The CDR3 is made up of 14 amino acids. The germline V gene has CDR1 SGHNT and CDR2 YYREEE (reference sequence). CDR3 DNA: TGTGCCAGCAGCTTGGGTACACCACCGGGGGAGCTGTTTTTT. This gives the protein CASSLGTPPGELFF.

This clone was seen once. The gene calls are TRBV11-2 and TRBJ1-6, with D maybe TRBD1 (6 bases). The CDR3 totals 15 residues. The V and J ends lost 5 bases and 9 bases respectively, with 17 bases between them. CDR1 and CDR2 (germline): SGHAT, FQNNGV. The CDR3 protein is CASSLRQVQGSPLHF. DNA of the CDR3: TGTGCCAGCAGCCTACGACAGGTCCAGGGTTCACCCCTCCACTTT.

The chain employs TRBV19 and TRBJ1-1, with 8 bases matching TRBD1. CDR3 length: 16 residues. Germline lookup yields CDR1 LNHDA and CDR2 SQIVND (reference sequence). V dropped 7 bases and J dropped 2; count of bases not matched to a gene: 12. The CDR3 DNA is TGTGCCAGTATCCCGGTCCAGGGGGCTAAAAACACTGAAGCTTTCTTT. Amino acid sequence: CASIPVQGAKNTEAFF. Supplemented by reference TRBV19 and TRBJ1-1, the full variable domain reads DGGITQSPKYLFRKEGQNVTLSCEQNLNHDAMYWYRQDPGQGLRLIYYSQIVNDFQKGDIAEGYSVSREKKESFPLTVTSAQKNPTAFYLCASIPVQGAKNTEAFFGQGTRLTVV.

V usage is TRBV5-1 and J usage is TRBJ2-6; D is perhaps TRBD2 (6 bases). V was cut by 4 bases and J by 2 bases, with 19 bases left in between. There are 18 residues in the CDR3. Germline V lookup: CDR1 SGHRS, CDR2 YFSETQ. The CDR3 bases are TGCGCCAGCAGCCTTCCCGGGGGACGGCAAACTGGGGCCAACGTCCTGACTTTC. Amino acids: CASSLPGGRQTGANVLTF.

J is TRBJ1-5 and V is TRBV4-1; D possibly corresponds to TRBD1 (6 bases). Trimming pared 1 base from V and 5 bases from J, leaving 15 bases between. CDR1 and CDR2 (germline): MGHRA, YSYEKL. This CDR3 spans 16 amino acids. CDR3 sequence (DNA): TGCGCCAGCAGCCAAGTTGAAGAGGGGACACATCAGCCCCAGCATTTT. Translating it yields CASSQVEEGTHQPQHF.

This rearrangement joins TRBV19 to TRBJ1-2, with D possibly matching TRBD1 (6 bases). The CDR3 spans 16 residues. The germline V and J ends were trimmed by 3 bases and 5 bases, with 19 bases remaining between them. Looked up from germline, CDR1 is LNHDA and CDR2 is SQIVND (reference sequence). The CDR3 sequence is CASSIMTSRGGYGYTF. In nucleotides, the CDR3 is TGTGCCAGTAGTATTATGACATCGAGAGGGGGATATGGCTACACCTTC.

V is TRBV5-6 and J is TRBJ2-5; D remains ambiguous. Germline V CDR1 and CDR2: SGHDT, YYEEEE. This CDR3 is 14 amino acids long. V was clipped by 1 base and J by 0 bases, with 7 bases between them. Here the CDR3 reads CASSLRTDQETQYF. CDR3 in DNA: TGTGCCAGCAGCTTGAGAACGGACCAAGAGACCCAGTACTTC. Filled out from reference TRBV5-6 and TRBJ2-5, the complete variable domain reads DAGVTQSPTHLIKTRGQQVTLRCSPKSGHDTVSWYQQALGQGPQFIFQYYEEEERQRGNFPDRFSGHQFPNYSSELNVNALLLGDSALYLCASSLRTDQETQYFGPGTRLLVL.

The CDR3 DNA reads TGTGCCAGCAGCCTTTGGTCGGGGGGGCCCCAAGAGACCCAGTACTTC. It encodes CASSLWSGGPQETQYF. The chain uses TRBV7-8 and TRBJ2-5; 8 nucleotides match TRBD2. The germline V gene has CDR1 SGHVS and CDR2 FQNEAQ. The CDR3 covers 16 residues. The trim removed 5 bases at V and 1 base at J, leaving 9 bases unmatched.

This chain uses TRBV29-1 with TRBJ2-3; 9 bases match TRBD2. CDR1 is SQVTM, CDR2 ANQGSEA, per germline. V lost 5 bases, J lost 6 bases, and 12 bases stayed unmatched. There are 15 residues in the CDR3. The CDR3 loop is CSVQRAGGGGDTQYF. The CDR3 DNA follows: TGCAGCGTTCAAAGGGCGGGGGGGGGTGGCGATACGCAGTATTTT.

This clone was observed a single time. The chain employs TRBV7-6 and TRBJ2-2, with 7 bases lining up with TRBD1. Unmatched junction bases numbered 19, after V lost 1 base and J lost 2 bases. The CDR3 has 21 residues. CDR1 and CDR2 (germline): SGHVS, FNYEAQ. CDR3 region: CASSLVVRGKSRWRNTGELFF. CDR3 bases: TGTGCCAGCAGCTTAGTGGTCAGGGGGAAATCGAGATGGAGAAACACCGGGGAGCTGTTTTTT.

CDR3 sequence: CASSSRVGTEAFF. CDR3 DNA: TGCGCCAGCAGCTCCAGGGTGGGCACTGAAGCTTTCTTT. The V call is TRBV5-1, the J call TRBJ1-1, with TRBD1 as a possible D gene (5 bases). This CDR3 region has 13 residues. Between the trimmed V and J ends, which lost 3 bases and 4 bases, there was a span of 10 bases. The V gene's germline CDR1 is SGHRS and CDR2 YFSETQ.

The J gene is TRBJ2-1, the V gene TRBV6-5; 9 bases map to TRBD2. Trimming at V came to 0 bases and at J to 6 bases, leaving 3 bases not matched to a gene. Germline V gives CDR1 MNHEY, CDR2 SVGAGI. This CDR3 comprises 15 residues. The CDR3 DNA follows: TGTGCCAGCAGTTACTCGGCGGGGGGGTCCAATGAGCAGTTCTTC. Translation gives CASSYSAGGSNEQFF.

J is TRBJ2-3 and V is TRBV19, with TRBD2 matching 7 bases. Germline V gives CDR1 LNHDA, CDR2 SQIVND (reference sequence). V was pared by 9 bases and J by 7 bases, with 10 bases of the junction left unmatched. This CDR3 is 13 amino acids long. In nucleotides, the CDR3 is TGTGCCAGCTTGCGAACTAGCGACTATACGCAGTATTTT. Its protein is CASLRTSDYTQYF.

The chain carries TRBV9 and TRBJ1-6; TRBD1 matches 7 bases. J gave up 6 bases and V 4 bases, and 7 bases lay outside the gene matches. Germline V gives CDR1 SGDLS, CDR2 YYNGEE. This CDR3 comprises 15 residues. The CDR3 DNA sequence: TGTGCCAGCAGCCCTAAGGACAGGATTAATTCACCCCTCCACTTT. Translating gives CASSPKDRINSPLHF.

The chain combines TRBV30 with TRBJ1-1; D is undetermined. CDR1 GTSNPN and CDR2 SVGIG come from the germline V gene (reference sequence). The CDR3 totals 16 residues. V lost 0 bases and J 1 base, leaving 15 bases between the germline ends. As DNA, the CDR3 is TGTGCCTGGAGTGTACCACTGGTCCTAGGGAACACTGAAGCTTTCTTT. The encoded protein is CAWSVPLVLGNTEAFF.

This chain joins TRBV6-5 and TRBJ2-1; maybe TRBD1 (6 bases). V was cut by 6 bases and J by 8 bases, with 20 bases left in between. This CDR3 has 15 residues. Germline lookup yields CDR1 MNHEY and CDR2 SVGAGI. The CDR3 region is CASRRRQISGDEQFF. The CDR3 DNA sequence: TGTGCCAGCAGGCGACGACAGATCTCAGGGGATGAGCAGTTCTTC.

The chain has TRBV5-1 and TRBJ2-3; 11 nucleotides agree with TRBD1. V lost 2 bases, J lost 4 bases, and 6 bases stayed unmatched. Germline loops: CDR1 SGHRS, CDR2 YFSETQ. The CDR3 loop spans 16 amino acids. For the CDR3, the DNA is TGCGCCAGCAGCTTCAATGGACAGGGGGCGGCAGATACGCAGTATTTT. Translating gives CASSFNGQGAADTQYF.

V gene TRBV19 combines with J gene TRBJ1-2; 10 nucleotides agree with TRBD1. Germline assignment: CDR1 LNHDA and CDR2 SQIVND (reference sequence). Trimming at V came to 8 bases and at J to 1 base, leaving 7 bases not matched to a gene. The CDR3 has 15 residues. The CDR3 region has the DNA TGTGCCAGTGGCCTAGGGACAGGGGATAACTATGGCTACACCTTC. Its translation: CASGLGTGDNYGYTF.

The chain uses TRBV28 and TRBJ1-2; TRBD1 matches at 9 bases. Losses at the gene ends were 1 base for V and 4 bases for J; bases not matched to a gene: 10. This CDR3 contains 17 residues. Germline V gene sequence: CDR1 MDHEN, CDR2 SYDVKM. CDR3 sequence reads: CASSLLSWDRDFYGYTF. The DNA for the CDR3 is TGTGCCAGCAGTTTATTATCTTGGGACAGGGACTTCTATGGCTACACCTTC.

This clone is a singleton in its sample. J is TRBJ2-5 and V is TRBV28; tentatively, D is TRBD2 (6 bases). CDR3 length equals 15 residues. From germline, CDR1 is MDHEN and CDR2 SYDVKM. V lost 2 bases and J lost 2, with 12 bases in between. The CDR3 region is CASSLRVGLQETQYF. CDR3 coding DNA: TGTGCCAGCAGTTTAAGGGTGGGACTTCAAGAGACCCAGTACTTC.

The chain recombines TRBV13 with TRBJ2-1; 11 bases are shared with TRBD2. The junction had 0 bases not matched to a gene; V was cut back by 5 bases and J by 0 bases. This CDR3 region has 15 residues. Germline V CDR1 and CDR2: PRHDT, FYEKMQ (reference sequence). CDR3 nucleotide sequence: TGTGCCAGCAGCGGACTAGCGGGCTCCTACAATGAGCAGTTCTTC. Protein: CASSGLAGSYNEQFF.